This TCR beta chain is drawn from a study of T cell changes during pregnancy in multiple sclerosis. Assay: immunoSEQ multiplex PCR; the TCRdb copy retains only in-frame clones and omits some. The table lists 85,000 to 100,000 clones, around 92% of them singletons. This CDR3 contains 12 residues. Germline CDR1 reads SGHDT; CDR2 reads YYEEEE. Trimming took off 0 bases at V and 4 bases at J, with 4 bases between the two ends. The sequencing here drew on peripheral blood, taken after pregnancy. This TCR was sampled from a female donor with multiple sclerosis, enrolled in a pregnancy study. The V and J genes are TRBV5-6 and TRBJ1-1, with no clear D. The CDR3 bases are TGTGCCAGCAGCTTGGTATCCACTGAAGCTTTCTTT. Translating gives CASSLVSTEAFF.